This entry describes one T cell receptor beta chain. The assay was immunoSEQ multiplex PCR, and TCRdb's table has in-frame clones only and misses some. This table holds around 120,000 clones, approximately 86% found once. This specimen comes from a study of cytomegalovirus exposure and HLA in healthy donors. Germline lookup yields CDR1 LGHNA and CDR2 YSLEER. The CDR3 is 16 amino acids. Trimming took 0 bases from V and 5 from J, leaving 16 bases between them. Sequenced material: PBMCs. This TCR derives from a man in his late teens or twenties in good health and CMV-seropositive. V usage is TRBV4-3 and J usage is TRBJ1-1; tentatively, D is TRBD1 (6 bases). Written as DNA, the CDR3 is TGCGCCAGCAGCCAAGATAGGGGGGGTTGGTCGACTGAAGCTTTCTTT. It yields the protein CASSQDRGGWSTEAFF.